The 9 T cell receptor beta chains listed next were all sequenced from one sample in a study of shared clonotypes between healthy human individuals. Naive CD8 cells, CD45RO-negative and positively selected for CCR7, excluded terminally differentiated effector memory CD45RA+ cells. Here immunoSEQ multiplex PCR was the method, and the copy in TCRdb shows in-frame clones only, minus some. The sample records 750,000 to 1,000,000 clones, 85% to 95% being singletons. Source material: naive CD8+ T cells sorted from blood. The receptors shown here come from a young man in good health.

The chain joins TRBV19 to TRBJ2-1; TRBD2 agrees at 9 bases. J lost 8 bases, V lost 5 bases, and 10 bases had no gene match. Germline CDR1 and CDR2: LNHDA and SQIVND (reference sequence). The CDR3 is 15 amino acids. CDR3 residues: CASSLTGTSWHEQFF. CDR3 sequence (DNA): TGTGCCAGTAGTCTTACCGGGACTAGCTGGCATGAGCAGTTCTTC.

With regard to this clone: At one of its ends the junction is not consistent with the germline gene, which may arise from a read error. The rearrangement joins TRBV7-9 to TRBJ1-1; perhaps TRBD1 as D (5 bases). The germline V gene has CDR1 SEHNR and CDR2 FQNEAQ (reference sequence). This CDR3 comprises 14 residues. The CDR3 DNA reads TGTGCCAGCACCTTAGACAGAGAGAACACTGAAGCTTTCTTT. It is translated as CASTLDRENTEAFF.

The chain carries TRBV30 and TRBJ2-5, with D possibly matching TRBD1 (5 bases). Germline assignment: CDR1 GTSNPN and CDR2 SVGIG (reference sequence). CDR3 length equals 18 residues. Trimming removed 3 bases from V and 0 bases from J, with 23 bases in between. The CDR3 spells CAWSDFQFNDRNQETQYF. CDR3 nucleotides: TGTGCCTGGAGCGATTTCCAATTTAACGACAGAAACCAAGAGACCCAGTACTTC.

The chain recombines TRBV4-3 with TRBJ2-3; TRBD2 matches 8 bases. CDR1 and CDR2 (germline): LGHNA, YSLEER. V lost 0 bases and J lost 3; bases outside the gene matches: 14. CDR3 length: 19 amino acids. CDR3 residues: CASSQDGVDSGIGTDTQYF. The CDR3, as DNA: TGCGCCAGCAGCCAAGATGGGGTGGATAGCGGGATAGGAACAGATACGCAGTATTTT.

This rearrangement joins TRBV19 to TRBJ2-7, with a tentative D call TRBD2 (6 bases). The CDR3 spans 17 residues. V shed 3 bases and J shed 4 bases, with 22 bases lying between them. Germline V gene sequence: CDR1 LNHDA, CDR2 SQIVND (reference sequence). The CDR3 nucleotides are TGTGCCAGTAGTATGGCGGCGGGACCGGGAGATCATTACGAGCAGTACTTC. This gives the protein CASSMAAGPGDHYEQYF.

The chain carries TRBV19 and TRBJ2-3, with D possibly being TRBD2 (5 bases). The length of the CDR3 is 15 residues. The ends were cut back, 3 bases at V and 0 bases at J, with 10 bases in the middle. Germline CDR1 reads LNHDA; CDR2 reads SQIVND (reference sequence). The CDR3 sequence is CASSITGTSTDTQYF. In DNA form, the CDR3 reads TGTGCCAGTAGTATTACGGGAACTAGCACAGATACGCAGTATTTT.

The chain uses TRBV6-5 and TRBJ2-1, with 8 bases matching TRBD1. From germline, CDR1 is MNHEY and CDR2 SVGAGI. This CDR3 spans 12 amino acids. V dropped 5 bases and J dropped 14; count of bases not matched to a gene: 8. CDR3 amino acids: CASSNPGQAEFF. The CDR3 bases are TGTGCCAGCAGTAACCCGGGACAGGCCGAGTTCTTC.

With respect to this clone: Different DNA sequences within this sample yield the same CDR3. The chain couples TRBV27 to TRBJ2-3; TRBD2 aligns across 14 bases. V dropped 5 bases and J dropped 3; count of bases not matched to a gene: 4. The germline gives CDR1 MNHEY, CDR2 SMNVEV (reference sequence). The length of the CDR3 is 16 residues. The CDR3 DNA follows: TGTGCCAGCAGTCCCCGACTAGCGGGAGGGACAGATACGCAGTATTTT. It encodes CASSPRLAGGTDTQYF.

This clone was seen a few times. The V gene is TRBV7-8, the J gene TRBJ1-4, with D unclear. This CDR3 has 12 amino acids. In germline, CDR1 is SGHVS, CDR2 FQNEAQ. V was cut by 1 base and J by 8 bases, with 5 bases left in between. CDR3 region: CASSLVGEKLFF. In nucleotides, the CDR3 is TGTGCCAGCAGCTTAGTGGGGGAAAAACTGTTTTTT. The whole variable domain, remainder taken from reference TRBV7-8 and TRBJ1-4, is GAGVSQSPRYKVAKRGQDVALRCDPISGHVSLFWYQQALGQGPEFLTYFQNEAQLDKSGLPSDRFFAERPEGSVSTLKIQRTQQEDSAVYLCASSLVGEKLFFGSGTQLSVL.